This paragraph reports one TCR beta chain. There are 11 residues in the CDR3. Trimming removed 4 bases from V and 9 bases from J, with 8 bases in between. Germline CDR1 SGHNT, CDR2 YYREEE (reference sequence). These data come from a study of T cell responses to AZD1222 COVID-19 vaccine. TCRdb keeps only in-frame clones here, not all; method: immunoSEQ multiplex PCR. The sample yields 60,000 to 75,000 clones, around 84% seen once. V is TRBV5-4 and J is TRBJ2-1; D remains ambiguous. This TCR came from an adult in good health. The starting material was peripheral blood, obtained on day 0 of AZD1222 vaccination. The CDR3 DNA reads TGTGCCAGCAGCGCGGTGGGTGAGCAGTTCTTC. Translated: CASSAVGEQFF.